This T cell receptor (beta chain) was documented in a study of T-cell memory formation after mild COVID-19. Study-wide results and caveats: Confirmation was lacking for SARS-CoV-2 specificity of second-wave clones that peaked on day 37. Some clones that responded were present in memory (sampled pre-infection), which suggests cross-reactive memory joined.

V lost 0 bases and J 0 bases, leaving 6 bases between the germline ends. Germline CDR1 LGHNA, CDR2 YSLEER. The length of the CDR3 is 14 residues. As concerns this clonotype: Antigen unknown.

MiXCR, applied by TCRdb to the 5' RACE reads, yields one record per CDR3 protein. This table has 92,000 or so distinct CDR3 sequences, around 15% appearing once. This sequence joins TRBV4-3 and TRBJ2-7; tentatively, D is TRBD2 (5 bases). Material: PBMCs or a T cell subset sorted from them (not recorded which). This clonotype was obtained from a young man who had mild COVID-19 (a few samples of this study predate the infection). Cell type and time point are not known. The DNA of the CDR3 is TGCGCCAGCAGCCAAGAGAGGGCCTCCTACGAGCAGTACTTC. Encoded protein: CASSQERASYEQYF.